Described below is a single T cell receptor beta chain sequence and its context. Its cognate antigen is unknown. The entry originates in a study of shared clonotypes between healthy human individuals. Points from the study as a whole: Larger estimated richness was generally recorded for naive subsets relative to memory subsets. The study's rarefaction showed incomplete sorted-subset sequencing despite large depth.

Deep was the level used in running the assay. Repertoires were generated with immunoSEQ multiplex PCR, while TCRdb's copy carries only in-frame clones and drops some. The repertoire holds roughly 500,000 clones, with 90% to 96% as singletons. Between the trimmed V and J ends, which lost 8 bases and 0 bases, there was a span of 14 bases. The CDR3 runs to 14 residues. Germline V CDR1 and CDR2: GTSNPN, SVGIG (reference sequence). The TCR was taken from a woman aged 30 to 39 in good health. The chain is built from TRBV30 and TRBJ1-3; D uncertain. Material for sequencing was naive CD4+ T cells sorted from blood. Subset meaning: CD45RA+ positively selected. The CDR3 sequence is CALSVARSGNTIYF. CDR3 sequence (DNA): TGTGCCCTAAGTGTAGCCCGCTCTGGAAACACCATATATTTT.